Listed below are T cell receptor beta chains from one sample, sequenced in a study of identical twins. TCRdb called the 5' RACE reads again in MiXCR, with one record for every CDR3 protein. Of 400,000 to 550,000 distinct CDR3 sequences in the sample, around 20% were seen once. Another study also made use of these data, one on T cells expressing NK-cell markers.

The sample consisted of CD4+ T cells sorted from blood. The receptors were gathered from a woman aged 18-29 years in good health. Each CDR3 is given without its conserved first and last residue. A D gene is named only where the DNA matches it firmly. Where a row states a size, it is once, few, many or the class of an expanded clone; other rows omit it.

d_call clone_size j_call v_call cdr3_aa
NA few TRBJ2-3 TRBV28 ASRGAGDTDTQY
TRBD2 NA TRBJ2-1 TRBV5-1 ASSLGDYGFDEQF
TRBD1 NA TRBJ1-6 TRBV12-3/TRBV12-4 ASSSRQGNNSPLH
TRBD1 NA TRBJ1-6 TRBV11-2 ASSLATGDLH
NA NA TRBJ1-1 TRBV6-1 ASIKAWGLATEAF
NA many TRBJ1-1 TRBV12-3/TRBV12-4 ASSLLRTATEAF
NA few TRBJ2-7 TRBV15 ATSRGSDLRDEQY
NA few TRBJ2-3 TRBV29-1 SDTIGDTQY
NA NA TRBJ2-1 TRBV6-5 ASSYGKGYNEQF
TRBD2 NA TRBJ2-7 TRBV20-1 SARAGGGIYEQY
NA NA TRBJ1-1 TRBV2 ASSEDSGTEAF
NA NA TRBJ2-1 TRBV24-1 ASADPAMNEQF
NA NA TRBJ2-1 TRBV5-6 ASSLVTFWEQF
NA few TRBJ2-1 TRBV9 ASSGTPSAVEQF
NA few TRBJ2-2 TRBV5-1 ASSIGDRDAGELF
TRBD2 NA TRBJ2-5 TRBV20-1 SARPHSGGEETQY
NA few TRBJ1-5 TRBV6-1 ASTYRHTGGQPQH
TRBD1 few TRBJ2-3 TRBV4-3 ASSEDRRSTDTQY
NA NA TRBJ1-4 TRBV6-1 ASSRVVGEKLF
TRBD2 few TRBJ2-1 TRBV15 ATSTSGGGREQF
NA few TRBJ2-5 TRBV5-5 ASSFPHETQY
TRBD1 few TRBJ2-5 TRBV29-1 SVDIRQGETQY
NA few TRBJ2-5 TRBV5-6 ASSLRRVPETQY